The next 23 T cell receptor beta chains were all read from a single sample in a study of cytomegalovirus exposure and HLA in healthy donors. Use of 60 Vbeta and 13 Jbeta primers characterized the PCR. Here immunoSEQ multiplex PCR was the method, and the copy in TCRdb shows in-frame clones only, minus some. The table shows approximately 160,000 clones, with about 82% occurring only once. The sequencing sample was made of PBMCs. These receptors came from a young woman in good health and CMV-seronegative.

This chain joins TRBV9 and TRBJ2-1, with 15 bases matching TRBD2. The CDR3 sequence is 16 residues long. Germline lookup yields CDR1 SGDLS and CDR2 YYNGEE. V lost 4 bases, J lost 4 bases, and 3 bases stayed unmatched. CDR3 coding DNA: TGTGCCAGCAGCTCTGGGACTAGCGGGAGGTACAATGAGCAGTTCTTC. This sequence encodes CASSSGTSGRYNEQFF.

The chain combines TRBV14 with TRBJ1-3; D is unresolved. V was clipped by 1 base and J by 2 bases, with 9 bases between them. Germline V CDR1 and CDR2: SGHDN, FVKESK. The CDR3 is made up of 15 amino acids. CDR3 residues: CASSQGLRAGNTIYF. The DNA for the CDR3 is TGTGCCAGCAGCCAAGGGTTGAGAGCTGGAAACACCATATATTTT. The whole variable domain, filled in from reference TRBV14 and TRBJ1-3, reads EAGVTQFPSHSVIEKGQTVTLRCDPISGHDNLYWYRRVMGKEIKFLLHFVKESKQDESGMPNNRFLAERTGGTYSTLKVQPAELEDSGVYFCASSQGLRAGNTIYFGEGSWLTVV.

This sequence joins TRBV10-1 and TRBJ2-3; 9 positions agree with TRBD2. Germline V gives CDR1 WNHNN, CDR2 SYGVQD (reference sequence). The CDR3 is 15 residues long. With 6 bases clipped from V and 2 bases from J, the junction kept 6 bases outside the gene matches. The CDR3 sequence is CASRAGLAPTDTQYF. CDR3 DNA: TGCGCCAGCAGGGCTGGACTAGCGCCCACAGATACGCAGTATTTT.

This rearrangement joins TRBV5-4 to TRBJ2-7, with 10 bases lining up with TRBD1. The CDR3 contains 15 residues. Germline loops: CDR1 SGHNT, CDR2 YYREEE (reference sequence). Trimming removed 4 bases from V and 3 bases from J; junction bases left unmatched: 7. This CDR3 reads CASSHPGQGFYEQYF. DNA for the CDR3: TGTGCCAGCAGCCATCCGGGACAGGGGTTCTACGAGCAGTACTTC.

The chain has TRBV25-1 and TRBJ2-5, with TRBD1 identical over 10 bases. This CDR3 is built from 13 residues. Germline V gives CDR1 MGHDK, CDR2 SYGVNS. After removal of 10 bases from V and 5 bases from J, the junction contained 7 bases not matched to a gene. The CDR3 is CAKSTGGGETQYF. The CDR3 bases are TGTGCCAAATCGACAGGGGGCGGCGAGACCCAGTACTTC.

CDR3 residues: CASSSGPAGEQNTGELFF. The CDR3 DNA reads as TGTGCCAGCAGCTCCGGGCCAGCGGGAGAACAAAACACCGGGGAGCTGTTTTTT. This rearrangement joins TRBV5-4 to TRBJ2-2, with 8 bases that match TRBD2. CDR1 SGHNT and CDR2 YYREEE come from the germline V gene (reference sequence). This CDR3 contains 18 residues. The J segment lost 2 bases and the V segment lost 3 bases, leaving 12 bases of the junction unmatched.

This chain links TRBV7-3 with TRBJ1-1; no clear D gene. The CDR3 is made up of 14 amino acids. Between the trimmed V and J ends, which lost 3 bases and 3 bases, there was a span of 11 bases. Germline CDR1 and CDR2: SGHTA and FQGTGA. This chain's CDR3 is CASSFSAKDTEAFF. The CDR3 DNA sequence: TGTGCCAGCAGCTTTAGCGCTAAGGACACTGAAGCTTTCTTT.

V usage is TRBV7-2 and J usage is TRBJ2-1; D might be TRBD1 (5 bases). CDR1 and CDR2 from the germline V gene are SGHTA and FQGNSA. This CDR3 region has 15 residues. Trimming cost V 2 bases and J 0 bases, with 8 bases left between them. CDR3 bases: TGTGCCAGCAGCTTAACAGGTAGCTCCTACAATGAGCAGTTCTTC. Protein sequence: CASSLTGSSYNEQFF.

The chain has TRBV6-1 and TRBJ1-1; perhaps TRBD1 as D (5 bases). Deletions cut 8 bases from V and 3 bases from J, with 13 bases between. The CDR3 sequence is 13 residues long. Germline lookup yields CDR1 MNHNS and CDR2 SASEGT. CDR3 amino acids: CASFSRGDTEAFF. The DNA for the CDR3 is TGTGCCAGCTTCTCGCGGGGGGACACTGAAGCTTTCTTT.

The chain carries TRBV7-8 and TRBJ2-5, with 7 bases that match TRBD2. The DNA end is a closer match to TRBJ2-7, so the J assignment may be wrong. There are 15 residues in the CDR3. The germline V gene has CDR1 SGHVS and CDR2 FQNEAQ. CDR3 residues: CASSPSAGRAYEQYF. The CDR3 DNA reads TGTGCCAGCAGCCCCTCGGCGGGGAGGGCCTACGAGCAGTACTTC.

V usage is TRBV19 and J usage is TRBJ2-3, with D perhaps matching TRBD1 (7 bases). Looked up from germline, CDR1 is LNHDA and CDR2 is SQIVND (reference sequence). Trimming left V 7 bases short and J 4 bases short, with 18 bases between. The CDR3 spans 15 residues. In DNA, the CDR3 is TGTGCCAGTACTCCTCGGAGGGGGCCCGCAGATACGCAGTATTTT. Translating it yields CASTPRRGPADTQYF.

This rearrangement joins TRBV11-3 to TRBJ2-7, with 10 bases matching TRBD1. Germline values: CDR1 SGHNT, CDR2 YENEEA. Trimming cost V 2 bases and J 6 bases; bases outside gene matches: 4. This CDR3 is 14 amino acids long. The CDR3 here is CASSLRDRGSEQYF. DNA for the CDR3: TGTGCCAGCAGCTTAAGGGACAGGGGAAGCGAGCAGTACTTC.

This clone was detected only a few times. The gene calls are TRBV6-5 and TRBJ1-5, with D tentatively TRBD1 (5 bases). CDR1 and CDR2 (germline): MNHEY, SVGAGI. V lost 2 bases, J lost 9 bases, and 14 bases lay in between. The CDR3 runs to 14 residues. CDR3 protein: CASSYRSGSGPQHF. The CDR3 region has the DNA TGTGCCAGCAGTTACCGGTCAGGGTCCGGGCCCCAGCATTTT.

The V gene is TRBV19, the J gene TRBJ1-1, with TRBD1 matching 9 bases. The V gene end was trimmed by 2 bases and the J gene end by 1 base; junction bases not matched to a gene: 8. This CDR3 is 17 amino acids long. Germline CDR1 LNHDA, CDR2 SQIVND (reference sequence). CDR3 loop: CASSITTGGSGNTEAFF. The CDR3 nucleotides are TGTGCCAGTAGTATAACTACAGGGGGCAGTGGGAACACTGAAGCTTTCTTT.

This clone has only a few counts. J is TRBJ1-3 and V is TRBV7-6; no clear D. V dropped 3 bases and J dropped 0 bases, with 9 bases sitting between them. Germline CDR1 reads SGHVS; CDR2 reads FNYEAQ. CDR3 length equals 15 residues. The CDR3 nucleotides read TGTGCCAGCAGCTTGGAGCGGAGCTCTGGAAACACCATATATTTT. It codes for CASSLERSSGNTIYF. The complete variable domain, with remaining parts taken from reference TRBV7-6 and TRBJ1-3, reads GAGVSQSPRYKVTKRGQDVALRCDPISGHVSLYWYRQALGQGPEFLTYFNYEAQQDKSGLPNDRFSAERPEGSISTLTIQRTEQRDSAMYRCASSLERSSGNTIYFGEGSWLTVV.

V and J are TRBV5-4 and TRBJ2-5, with a possible D match to TRBD1 (6 bases). The germline CDR1 and CDR2 sequences are SGHNT and YYREEE (reference sequence). The CDR3 is made up of 15 amino acids. V shed 2 bases and J shed 3 bases, with 14 bases lying between them. In DNA form, the CDR3 reads TGTGCCAGCAGCTTTTCCCCGGACAGCGAAGAGACCCAGTACTTC. It translates to CASSFSPDSEETQYF.

The genes are TRBV15 and TRBJ2-5; 11 bases align to TRBD1. The V gene's germline CDR1 is LNHNV and CDR2 YYDKDF (reference sequence). CDR3 length: 15 amino acids. V gave up 5 bases and J gave up 5 bases; unmatched junction bases: 7. CDR3 bases: TGTGCCACCAGCGGACAGGGGGCGCTTTTGGAGACCCAGTACTTC. Translation gives CATSGQGALLETQYF.

The rearrangement joins TRBV19 to TRBJ1-5, with 8 positions matching TRBD1. Trimming cost V 3 bases and J 2 bases; bases outside gene matches: 6. Germline assignment: CDR1 LNHDA and CDR2 SQIVND (reference sequence). CDR3 length equals 16 residues. The CDR3 bases are TGTGCCAGTAGTATGGGGCAGGGGGCTGGCAATCAGCCCCAGCATTTT. It is translated as CASSMGQGAGNQPQHF.

The gene calls are TRBV7-9 and TRBJ1-1; no definite D call. Germline lookup yields CDR1 SEHNR and CDR2 FQNEAQ (reference sequence). V lost 5 bases and J lost 8, with 12 bases in between. The CDR3 extends over 12 amino acids. As DNA, the CDR3 is TGTGCCAGCAGCGTGATCGGACTGGAAGCTTTCTTT. This encodes CASSVIGLEAFF. The full variable domain, in which reference TRBV7-9 and TRBJ1-1 provide the parts outside the CDR3, is DTGVSQNPRHKITKRGQNVTFRCDPISEHNRLYWYRQTLGQGPEFLTYFQNEAQLEKSRLLSDRFSAERPKGSFSTLEIQRTEQGDSAMYLCASSVIGLEAFFGQGTRLTVV.

This clone was observed once. This sequence joins TRBV2 and TRBJ2-3, with 10 bases identical to TRBD2. V was clipped by 1 base and J by 4 bases; unmatched bases: 8. There are 17 residues in the CDR3. CDR1 SNHLY and CDR2 FYNNEI come from the germline V gene. CDR3 region: CASSEGVTLAGADTQYF. The CDR3 nucleotides are TGTGCCAGCAGTGAAGGGGTGACTCTAGCGGGGGCAGATACGCAGTATTTT.

This clone was recorded once. The chain combines TRBV7-9 with TRBJ1-1, with TRBD1 matching over 7 bases. This CDR3 has 14 amino acids. CDR1 is SEHNR and CDR2 is FQNEAQ in the germline V gene (reference sequence). Trimming removed 5 bases from V and 5 bases from J; junction bases left unmatched: 8. The CDR3 here is CASSVAGGKTEAFF. The CDR3 DNA reads TGTGCCAGCAGCGTGGCAGGGGGTAAGACTGAAGCTTTCTTT.

The rearrangement uses TRBV4-2 and TRBJ1-5; no clear D. This CDR3 is 14 amino acids long. Germline CDR1 and CDR2: LGHNA and YNFKEQ. V lost 1 base and J 4 bases, leaving 8 bases between the germline ends. CDR3 region: CASSQGGHNQPQHF. CDR3 bases: TGTGCCAGCAGCCAAGGAGGTCATAATCAGCCCCAGCATTTT.

The chain couples TRBV10-1 to TRBJ2-7; no clear D gene. CDR1 and CDR2 (germline): WNHNN, SYGVQD (reference sequence). V was clipped by 8 bases and J by 5 bases, with 4 bases between them. There are 9 residues in the CDR3. The CDR3 bases are TGCGCCAGCCCCAACGAGCAGTACTTC. It yields the protein CASPNEQYF.